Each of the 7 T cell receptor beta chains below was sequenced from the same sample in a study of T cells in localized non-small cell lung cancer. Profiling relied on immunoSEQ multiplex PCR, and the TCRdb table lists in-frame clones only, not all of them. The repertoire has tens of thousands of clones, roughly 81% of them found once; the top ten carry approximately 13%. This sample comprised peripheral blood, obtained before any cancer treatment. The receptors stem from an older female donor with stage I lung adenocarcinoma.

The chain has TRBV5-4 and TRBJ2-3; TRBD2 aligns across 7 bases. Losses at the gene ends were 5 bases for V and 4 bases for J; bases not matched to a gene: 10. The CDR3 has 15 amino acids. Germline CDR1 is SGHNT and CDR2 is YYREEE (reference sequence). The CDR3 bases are TGTGCCAGCAGTACGACTCGCGGGAGACCAGATACGCAGTATTTT. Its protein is CASSTTRGRPDTQYF.

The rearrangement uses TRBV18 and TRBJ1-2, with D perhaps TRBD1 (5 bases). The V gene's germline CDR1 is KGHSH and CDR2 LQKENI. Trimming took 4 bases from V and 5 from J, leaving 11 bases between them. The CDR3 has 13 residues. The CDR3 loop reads CASSLSRVYGYTF. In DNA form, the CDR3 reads TGTGCCAGCTCACTTTCCAGGGTTTATGGCTACACCTTC. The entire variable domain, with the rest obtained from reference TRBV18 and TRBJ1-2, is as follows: NAGVMQNPRHLVRRRGQEARLRCSPMKGHSHVYWYRQLPEEGLKFMVYLQKENIIDESGMPKERFSAEFPKEGPSILRIQQVVRGDSAAYFCASSLSRVYGYTFGSGTRLTVV.

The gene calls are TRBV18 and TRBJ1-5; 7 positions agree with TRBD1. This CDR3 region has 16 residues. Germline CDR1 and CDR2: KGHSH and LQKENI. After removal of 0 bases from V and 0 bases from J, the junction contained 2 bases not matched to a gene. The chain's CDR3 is CASSPPGTASNQPQHF. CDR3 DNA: TGTGCCAGCTCACCACCTGGGACAGCTAGCAATCAGCCCCAGCATTTT.

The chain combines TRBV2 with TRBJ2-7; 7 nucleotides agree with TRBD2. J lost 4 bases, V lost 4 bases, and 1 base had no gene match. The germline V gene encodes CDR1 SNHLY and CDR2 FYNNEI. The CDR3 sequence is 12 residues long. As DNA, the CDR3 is TGTGCCAGCAGTGCTAGCGGATACGAGCAGTACTTC. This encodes CASSASGYEQYF.

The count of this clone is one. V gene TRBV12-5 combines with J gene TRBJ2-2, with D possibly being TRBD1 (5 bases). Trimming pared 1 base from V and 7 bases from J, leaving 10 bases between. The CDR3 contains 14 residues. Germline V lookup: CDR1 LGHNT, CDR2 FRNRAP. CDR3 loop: CASGLEQGIGELFF. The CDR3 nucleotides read TGTGCTAGTGGTTTGGAGCAGGGCATCGGGGAGCTGTTTTTT.

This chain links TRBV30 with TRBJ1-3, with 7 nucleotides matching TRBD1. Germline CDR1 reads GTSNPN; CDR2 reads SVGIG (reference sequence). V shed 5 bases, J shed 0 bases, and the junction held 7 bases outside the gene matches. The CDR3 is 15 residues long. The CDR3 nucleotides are TGTGCCTGGCATAAGGACAGGATCTCTGGAAACACCATATATTTT. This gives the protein CAWHKDRISGNTIYF.

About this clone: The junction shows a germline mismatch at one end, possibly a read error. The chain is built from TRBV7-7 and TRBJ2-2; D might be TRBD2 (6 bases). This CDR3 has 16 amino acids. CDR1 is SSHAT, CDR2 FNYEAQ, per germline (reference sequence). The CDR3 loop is CASSLVEGGGTGELFF. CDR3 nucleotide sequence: TGTGCTAGCAGCTTAGTGGAGGGAGGAGGCACCGGGGAGCTGTTTTTT. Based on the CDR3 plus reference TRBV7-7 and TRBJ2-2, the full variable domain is GAGVSQSPRYKVTKRGQDVTLRCDPISSHATLYWYQQALGQGPEFLTYFNYEAQPDKSGLPSDRFSAERPEGSISTLTIQRTEQRDSAMYRCASSLVEGGGTGELFFGEGSRLTVL.